The 6 T cell receptor beta chains presented below share a single source sample, sequenced in a study of T cell responses to AZD1222 COVID-19 vaccine. Method: immunoSEQ multiplex PCR; TCRdb's copy keeps in-frame clones and lacks some. This table holds around 100,000 clones, roughly 87% found once. Source: peripheral blood, taken 28 days after the second AZD1222 dose. The receptors were gathered from an adult who received the AZD1222 COVID-19 vaccine.

The chain is built from TRBV7-2 and TRBJ1-1; possibly TRBD1 for D (6 bases). The V gene lost 5 bases and the J gene lost 4 bases, with 14 bases spanning the gap. The CDR3 contains 14 residues. The germline CDR1 and CDR2 sequences are SGHTA and FQGNSA. CDR3 amino acids: CASSRHRESTEAFF. The CDR3 coding sequence is TGTGCCAGCAGCCGCCACAGGGAATCCACTGAAGCTTTCTTT.

CDR3 loop: CATSAQIQGDEQFF. The DNA for the CDR3 is TGTGCCACCAGCGCACAAATACAGGGAGATGAGCAGTTCTTC. V gene TRBV15 combines with J gene TRBJ2-1, with D perhaps TRBD1 (6 bases). V was pared by 5 bases and J by 8 bases, with 16 bases between. The CDR3 covers 14 residues. Germline CDR1 is LNHNV and CDR2 is YYDKDF (reference sequence).

V gene TRBV24-1 combines with J gene TRBJ1-2, with a weak D call TRBD1 (5 bases). This CDR3 is 14 amino acids long. Deletions cut 2 bases from V and 4 bases from J, with 10 bases between. Germline V gives CDR1 KGHDR, CDR2 SFDVKD. CDR3 DNA sequence: TGTGCCACCAGTGATTCCGGGGCGCCCTATGGCTACACCTTC. This gives the protein CATSDSGAPYGYTF.

This chain joins TRBV18 and TRBJ2-4, with TRBD1 matching 9 bases. The CDR3 has 15 residues. Trimming cost V 1 base and J 6 bases; bases outside gene matches: 4. Germline-derived CDR1 and CDR2 are KGHSH and LQKENI. This CDR3 reads CASSPLGQGGNIQYF. In DNA form, the CDR3 reads TGTGCCAGCTCACCACTGGGACAGGGTGGAAACATTCAGTACTTC.

The rearrangement joins TRBV5-6 to TRBJ2-7; 8 bases align to TRBD2. CDR1 is SGHDT and CDR2 is YYEEEE in the germline V gene. Trimming removed 0 bases from V and 6 bases from J; junction bases left unmatched: 11. CDR3 length equals 16 residues. CDR3 nucleotide sequence: TGTGCCAGCAGCTTGGTCGTGACTAGCGATCGATCCGAGCAGTACTTC. Its translation is CASSLVVTSDRSEQYF.

The CDR3 protein is CASSIIGGGSEQFF. Here the CDR3 DNA reads TGTGCCAGTAGTATAATTGGAGGGGGAAGTGAGCAGTTCTTC. This chain links TRBV19 with TRBJ2-1; perhaps D is TRBD1 or TRBD2 (6 bases each). Germline CDR1 and CDR2: LNHDA and SQIVND (reference sequence). This CDR3 is 14 amino acids long. Trimming removed 2 bases from V and 9 bases from J, with 14 bases in between. Full variable domain (rest looked up from reference TRBV19 and TRBJ2-1): DGGITQSPKYLFRKEGQNVTLSCEQNLNHDAMYWYRQDPGQGLRLIYYSQIVNDFQKGDIAEGYSVSREKKESFPLTVTSAQKNPTAFYLCASSIIGGGSEQFFGPGTRLTVL.